This T cell receptor (beta chain) was observed in a study of Ad26.COV2.S vaccination and SARS-CoV-2 variants. Overall study context: Enrolled in COV1001, the donor was in the Ad26.COV2.S trial arm, which received the vaccine.

This CDR3 spans 13 amino acids. Trimming shortened V by 1 base and J by 2 bases, and 5 bases separated the two germline ends. Repertoires were generated with immunoSEQ multiplex PCR, while TCRdb's copy carries only in-frame clones and drops some. The sample lists about 680,000 clones; roughly 90% were seen once. Study outcomes and limitations: Vaccinated and placebo-treated recipients had similar non-spike TCR breadth. Breadth and depth estimates from TCRs may understate total T cell responses.

Regarding this clone: Antigen specificity is unknown. Other nucleotide sequences in the sample specify the same CDR3.

Treatment meaning: 15 to 20 received Ad26.COV2.S at low or high dose, single or two shots; roughly five received placebo; per-sample allocation not given. Day 63 following the first vaccine or placebo injection was when the samples were taken. The specimen was peripheral blood, collected in a trial of Ad26.COV2.S vaccine versus placebo. This chain connects TRBV12-3 or TRBV12-4 to TRBJ2-5; D gene uncertain. The receptor comes from a person aged 18 to 65 who received the Ad26.COV2.S COVID-19 vaccine or a placebo. DNA for the CDR3: TGTGCCAGCAGTTTAGGACCACAAGAGACCCAGTACTTC. Its translation: CASSLGPQETQYF.